This T cell receptor beta chain was found in a study of blood T cell repertoires in COVID-19. In the study overall: Spain, Italy and the United States supplied samples that represented acute and convalescent COVID-19.

The repertoire was sequenced with immunoSEQ multiplex PCR; TCRdb's copy has only in-frame clones and lacks some. This table holds 70,000 or so clones, 82% found once. The sample taken for sequencing was peripheral blood. The receptor's source is a human donor in a cohort sampled during active COVID-19.

In DNA form, the CDR3 reads TGTGCCAGCAGTGTAAAAGAGCAGTACTTC. Residues: CASSVKEQYF. V usage is TRBV2 and J usage is TRBJ2-7, with unresolved D. The CDR3 loop spans 10 amino acids. V lost 4 bases, J lost 7 bases, and 5 bases lay in between. CDR1 is SNHLY, CDR2 FYNNEI, per germline. The full variable domain, with the rest looked up from reference TRBV2 and TRBJ2-7, is EPEVTQTPSHQVTQMGQEVILRCVPISNHLYFYWYRQILGQKVEFLVSFYNNEISEKSEIFDDQFSVERPDGSNFTLKIRSTKLEDSAMYFCASSVKEQYFGPGTRLTVT.